This entry describes one T cell receptor (beta chain). CDR3 length: 16 residues. The germline V gene encodes CDR1 LGHNA and CDR2 YNFKEQ. Trimming removed 5 bases from V and 4 bases from J; junction bases left unmatched: 5. In TCRdb, the 5' RACE reads were re-called with MiXCR into one record per CDR3 protein. The table shows roughly 40,000 distinct CDR3 sequences, with just under 30% occurring only once. The receptor's source is a female donor with breast cancer. The chain joins TRBV4-2 to TRBJ2-3, with TRBD2 matching over 14 bases. What was sequenced was memory CD4+ T cells sorted from a lymph node. Indicated subset: memory CD4+ T cells, CD4+CD45RO+CD25-. The CDR3 region has the DNA TGTGCCAGCAGCACACCGACTAGCGGGGGGGCAGATACGCAGTATTTT. Amino acids: CASSTPTSGGADTQYF.